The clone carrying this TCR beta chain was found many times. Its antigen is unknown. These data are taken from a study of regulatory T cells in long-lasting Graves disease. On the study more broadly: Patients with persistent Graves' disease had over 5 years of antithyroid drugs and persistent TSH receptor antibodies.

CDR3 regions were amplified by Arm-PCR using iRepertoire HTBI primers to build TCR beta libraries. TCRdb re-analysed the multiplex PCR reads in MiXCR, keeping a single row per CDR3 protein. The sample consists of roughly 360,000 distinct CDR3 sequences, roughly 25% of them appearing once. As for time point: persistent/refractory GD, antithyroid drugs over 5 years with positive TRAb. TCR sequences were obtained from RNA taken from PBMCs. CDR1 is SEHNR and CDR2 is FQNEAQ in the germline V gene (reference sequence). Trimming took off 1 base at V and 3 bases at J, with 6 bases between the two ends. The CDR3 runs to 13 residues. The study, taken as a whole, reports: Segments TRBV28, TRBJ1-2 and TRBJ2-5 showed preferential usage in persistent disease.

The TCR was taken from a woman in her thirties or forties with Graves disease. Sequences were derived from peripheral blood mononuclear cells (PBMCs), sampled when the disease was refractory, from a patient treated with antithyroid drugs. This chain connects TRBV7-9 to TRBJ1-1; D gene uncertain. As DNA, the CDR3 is TGTGCCAGCAGCTTAGGTTTGGACACTGAAGCTTTCTTT. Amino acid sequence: CASSLGLDTEAFF.